This is a list of T cell receptor beta chains from one sample in a study of untreated major depressive disorder. Libraries were prepared by immunoSEQ multiplex PCR; TCRdb keeps only in-frame clonotypes and omits some of them. This sample carries approximately 21,000 clones, about 90% of them seen once, and the ten largest clones take 0.45% to 0.6%. The material sequenced was CD4+ T cells from PBMCs. These receptors originate from a woman between 40 and 50 years old in good health. Each CDR3 is given with its conserved first and last residue. The order of the fields is clone size, J gene, V gene, CDR3 protein. Not every row has a clone size; where given, it reads once, few, many or a size class.

clone_size: -; j_call: TRBJ2-7; v_call: TRBV6-5; cdr3_aa: CASSYSNGGGTYEQYF
clone_size: -; j_call: TRBJ1-1; v_call: TRBV5-5; cdr3_aa: CASRLGQGYTEAFF
clone_size: -; j_call: TRBJ2-1; v_call: TRBV2; cdr3_aa: CASSKNLRVSYNEQFF
clone_size: -; j_call: TRBJ2-1; v_call: TRBV6-1; cdr3_aa: CASREGQGAYNEQFF
clone_size: -; j_call: TRBJ2-6; v_call: TRBV5-1; cdr3_aa: CASSSRVSGANVLTF
clone_size: -; j_call: TRBJ2-1; v_call: TRBV5-1; cdr3_aa: CASSLAGTSGSNEQFF
clone_size: -; j_call: TRBJ2-3; v_call: TRBV30; cdr3_aa: CAWMQTTGTRVGYTQYF
clone_size: few; j_call: TRBJ2-6; v_call: TRBV9; cdr3_aa: CASSVALVSGGGANVLTF
clone_size: -; j_call: TRBJ1-3; v_call: TRBV9; cdr3_aa: CASSAEGTAGGNTIYF
clone_size: -; j_call: TRBJ1-3; v_call: TRBV18; cdr3_aa: CASSPGANSGNTIYF
clone_size: -; j_call: TRBJ2-1; v_call: TRBV5-4; cdr3_aa: CASRSIGGSYNEQFF
clone_size: -; j_call: TRBJ1-4; v_call: TRBV27; cdr3_aa: CASGSGNEKLFF
clone_size: -; j_call: TRBJ2-2; v_call: TRBV18; cdr3_aa: CASSPDRVNTGELFF
clone_size: -; j_call: TRBJ1-5; v_call: TRBV6-5; cdr3_aa: CASQDGGHSNQPQHF
clone_size: -; j_call: TRBJ2-2; v_call: TRBV11-2; cdr3_aa: CASSFLHTGPGELFF
clone_size: -; j_call: TRBJ1-1; v_call: TRBV28; cdr3_aa: CASTRNLNTEAFF
clone_size: -; j_call: TRBJ2-1; v_call: TRBV5-6; cdr3_aa: CASSLSGAYNEQFF